These T cell receptor beta chains were read from a single sample in a study of OX40 agonist ivuxolimab in advanced cancers. Sequencing was performed with immunoSEQ multiplex PCR; in TCRdb, only in-frame clones are kept and a portion is missing. The profile shows over 65,000 clones, around 85% of them singletons. The source was CD4+ or CD8+ T cells sorted from blood, collected in a trial of the OX40 agonist ivuxolimab. These receptor sequences come from an adult with an advanced solid tumor such as melanoma, head and neck, liver or kidney cancer. Both conserved end residues are part of each CDR3. Fields, in order: clone size, V gene, D gene, J gene, CDR3 DNA, CDR3 protein. A D gene is named only where the DNA matches it firmly. A row's size may be missing; if present it is once, few, many or a size class.

NA	TRBV11-2	NA	TRBJ2-3	TGTGCCAGCAGCTTGGGGGGTGACTCAGATACGCAGTATTTT	CASSLGGDSDTQYF
NA	TRBV19	TRBD1	TRBJ1-5	TGTGCCAGCAGTATCAGGGGGGGCGGGAACAGCAATCAGCCCCAGCATTTT	CASSIRGGGNSNQPQHF
NA	TRBV7-9	NA	TRBJ2-5	TGTGCCAGCGGCCCACGAGAAGAGACCCAGTACTTC	CASGPREETQYF
once	TRBV28	TRBD2	TRBJ2-7	TGTGCCAGTCAAACGGGGGGGGCCTACGAGCAGTACTTC	CASQTGGAYEQYF
NA	TRBV5-6	NA	TRBJ1-1	TGTGCCAGCAGCTTCCGGTCTCGAGACCTTGAAGCTTTCTTT	CASSFRSRDLEAFF
few	TRBV19	NA	TRBJ1-1	TGTGCCAGTACCACCGGAGGAGGGGTGAAAGCTTTCTTT	CASTTGGGVKAFF
NA	TRBV6-4	NA	TRBJ2-1	TGTGCCAGCACCAGACAGGTCATAGGTGGTGGTGGACACAATGAGCAGTTCTTC	CASTRQVIGGGGHNEQFF
NA	TRBV6-1	TRBD1	TRBJ1-5	TGTGCCAGCAGTTGGACAGGGAGGGATCAGCCCCAGCATTTT	CASSWTGRDQPQHF
few	TRBV2	NA	TRBJ2-2	TGTGCCAGCAGCGAGGACACTTTCGGGGAGCTGTTTTTT	CASSEDTFGELFF
NA	TRBV28	NA	TRBJ1-5	TGTGCCAGCAGAGGGGTTGGGGTTAATCAGCCCCAGCATTTT	CASRGVGVNQPQHF
NA	TRBV18	NA	TRBJ2-5	TGTGCCAGCTCACCCCCGGGACTAGAGACCCAGTACTTC	CASSPPGLETQYF
NA	TRBV19	NA	TRBJ2-1	TGTGCCAGTAAGAAAGCAGTCGCTTCCTACAATGAGCAGTTCTTC	CASKKAVASYNEQFF
NA	TRBV30	NA	TRBJ1-3	TGTGCCTGGAGTGTGTCTGGAAACACCATATATTTT	CAWSVSGNTIYF
once	TRBV6-5	NA	TRBJ2-7	TGTGCCAGCAGCCACTCCGGCAGGGCCTACGAGCAGTACTTC	CASSHSGRAYEQYF
NA	TRBV18	NA	TRBJ1-2	TGTGCCAGCTCCCAGGGTACTTATGGCTACACCTTC	CASSQGTYGYTF
NA	TRBV15	TRBD1	TRBJ1-2	TGTGCCACCAGCAGGGGGACAGGGTGGTCCGATAACTATGGCTACACCTTC	CATSRGTGWSDNYGYTF
NA	TRBV5-1	NA	TRBJ1-2	TGCGCCAGCAGCTTGACGGCAGGAGCTAACTATGGCTACACCTTC	CASSLTAGANYGYTF
NA	TRBV6-4	NA	TRBJ1-6	TGTGCCAGCAGAGAGGGACCCGGGGCCTCACCCCTCCACTTT	CASREGPGASPLHF
NA	TRBV7-9	NA	TRBJ1-5	TGTGCCAGCAGTTCAGGGCAAGGGCAGCCCCAGCATTTT	CASSSGQGQPQHF
NA	TRBV18	NA	TRBJ2-5	TGTGCCAGCTCACCACAGGTTCAAGAGACCCAGTACTTC	CASSPQVQETQYF
NA	TRBV6-1	NA	TRBJ1-2	TGTGCCAGCAATTATGGGCTCAAGGTCGACTATGGCTACACCTTC	CASNYGLKVDYGYTF
once	TRBV7-2	TRBD1	TRBJ1-5	TGTGCCAGCAGCCCACGGACAGGGATACAGCCCCAGCATTTT	CASSPRTGIQPQHF
NA	TRBV6-1	NA	TRBJ1-2	TGTGCCAGCAGGGCCTCTGCCACTGGCTACACCTTC	CASRASATGYTF
NA	TRBV5-5	NA	TRBJ2-2	TGTGCCAGCAGCTTGGACCCGAGGGGGACCGGGGAGCTGTTTTTT	CASSLDPRGTGELFF
NA	TRBV7-9	TRBD2	TRBJ2-7	TGTGCCAGCAGCCAACCCCTAAGCGGGAGCGAGCAGTACTTC	CASSQPLSGSEQYF
NA	TRBV11-2	NA	TRBJ1-5	TGTGCCAGCAGCTTAACATGGGGAAATCAGCCCCAGCATTTT	CASSLTWGNQPQHF